A selection of T cell receptor beta chains follows, all from one sample in a study of T cells in Graves' hyperthyroidism and ophthalmopathy. Using its own MiXCR run on the multiplex PCR reads, TCRdb lists one record per CDR3 protein. This table holds 450,000 to 550,000 distinct CDR3 sequences, around a quarter found once. The sample was blood. Source of these receptors: a woman aged 30 to 39 with Graves' ophthalmopathy. Both conserved end residues are part of each CDR3. Fields, in order: J gene, D gene, clone size, V gene, CDR3 DNA, CDR3 protein. D genes are given only for firm matches. Size is omitted from some rows. Given values are once, few, many or a class for expanded clones.

j_call: TRBJ1-3; d_call: -; clone_size: many; v_call: TRBV12-3/TRBV12-4; cdr3_nt: TGTGCCAGCAGTTTAGGATCCAGGGCGAGCTCTGGAAACACCATATATTTT; cdr3_aa: CASSLGSRASSGNTIYF
j_call: TRBJ2-7; d_call: -; clone_size: few; v_call: TRBV14; cdr3_nt: TGTGCCAGCAGGCACTCCGGGACGGCGTACGAGCAGTACTTC; cdr3_aa: CASRHSGTAYEQYF
j_call: TRBJ1-1; d_call: -; clone_size: many; v_call: TRBV6-5; cdr3_nt: TGTGCCAGCAGTTACCTGCCTATCGGGAACACTGAAGCTTTCTTT; cdr3_aa: CASSYLPIGNTEAFF
j_call: TRBJ1-1; d_call: -; clone_size: -; v_call: TRBV6-2/TRBV6-3; cdr3_nt: TGTGCCAGCAGTTACTGGTACACGAACACTGAAGCTTTCTTT; cdr3_aa: CASSYWYTNTEAFF
j_call: TRBJ2-3; d_call: -; clone_size: many; v_call: TRBV6-2/TRBV6-3; cdr3_nt: TGTGCCAGCAGCCCCCGTGGAAAGCGGGCCTTTCTCACAGATACGCAGTATTTT; cdr3_aa: CASSPRGKRAFLTDTQYF
j_call: TRBJ2-7; d_call: -; clone_size: many; v_call: TRBV7-2; cdr3_nt: TGTGCCAGCAGCTTAGACCTACAGAAGCAGTACTTC; cdr3_aa: CASSLDLQKQYF
j_call: TRBJ2-2; d_call: -; clone_size: many; v_call: TRBV6-5; cdr3_nt: TGTGCCAGCAGTTACGGCTCTATATTACAGAGGGAGCTGTTTTTT; cdr3_aa: CASSYGSILQRELFF
j_call: TRBJ1-6; d_call: -; clone_size: many; v_call: TRBV12-3/TRBV12-4; cdr3_nt: TGTGCCAGCAGCGAGACGGAGAATTCACCCCTCCACTTT; cdr3_aa: CASSETENSPLHF
j_call: TRBJ1-5; d_call: TRBD1; clone_size: -; v_call: TRBV12-5; cdr3_nt: TGTGCTAGTGGTTTTAAGGGGGCCGGCAATCAGCCCCAGCATTTT; cdr3_aa: CASGFKGAGNQPQHF
j_call: TRBJ2-7; d_call: TRBD1; clone_size: many; v_call: TRBV5-1; cdr3_nt: TGCGCCAGCAGCTTAAACAGGGGCTCCTACGAGCAGTACTTC; cdr3_aa: CASSLNRGSYEQYF
j_call: TRBJ1-1; d_call: -; clone_size: few; v_call: TRBV20-1; cdr3_nt: TGCAGTGCTAGAGGCACACAGGGACGGAACACTGAAGCTTTCTTT; cdr3_aa: CSARGTQGRNTEAFF
j_call: TRBJ1-2; d_call: TRBD1; clone_size: few; v_call: TRBV6-5; cdr3_nt: TGTGCCAGCAGTAACGACAGGGCCGGTGGCTACACCTTC; cdr3_aa: CASSNDRAGGYTF
j_call: TRBJ2-6; d_call: TRBD2; clone_size: few; v_call: TRBV4-2; cdr3_nt: TGTGCCAGCAGCCTAGGAACGACTAGCGGGAGACCCCCTGGGGCCAACGTCCTGACTTTC; cdr3_aa: CASSLGTTSGRPPGANVLTF
j_call: TRBJ1-5; d_call: TRBD1; clone_size: few; v_call: TRBV6-2/TRBV6-3; cdr3_nt: TGTGCCAGCAGTTGGGACAGGGGTCAGCCCCAGCATTTT; cdr3_aa: CASSWDRGQPQHF
j_call: TRBJ1-3; d_call: -; clone_size: -; v_call: TRBV12-3/TRBV12-4; cdr3_nt: TGTGCCAGCACCTTCCTATCTGGAAGCACCATATATTTT; cdr3_aa: CASTFLSGSTIYF
j_call: TRBJ2-5; d_call: -; clone_size: -; v_call: TRBV12-3/TRBV12-4; cdr3_nt: TGTGCCAGCAGTCCATCCCTAGCGCCTCAAGAGACCCAGTACTTC; cdr3_aa: CASSPSLAPQETQYF
j_call: TRBJ1-5; d_call: -; clone_size: many; v_call: TRBV30; cdr3_nt: TGTGCCTGGAGTAGTACACGGGGTCAGCCCCAGCATTTT; cdr3_aa: CAWSSTRGQPQHF
j_call: TRBJ1-1; d_call: TRBD1; clone_size: many; v_call: TRBV6-5; cdr3_nt: TGTGCCAGCAGTTACTCGATAAGGACAGGGGAACTTGGGAAAGCTTTCTTT; cdr3_aa: CASSYSIRTGELGKAFF
j_call: TRBJ2-7; d_call: TRBD1; clone_size: many; v_call: TRBV13; cdr3_nt: TGTGCCAGCAGCTTAAGTGTTCAGGGGGCAGGGGAGCAGTACTTC; cdr3_aa: CASSLSVQGAGEQYF
j_call: TRBJ2-7; d_call: -; clone_size: many; v_call: TRBV28; cdr3_nt: TGTGCCAGCAGTTTGTCGGGCAGAGCCGCTTTCCGCGAGCAGTACTTC; cdr3_aa: CASSLSGRAAFREQYF
j_call: TRBJ2-5; d_call: -; clone_size: few; v_call: TRBV20-1; cdr3_nt: TGCAGTGCTAGAGATTTCACACTGCAAGGGGCCCAGTACTTC; cdr3_aa: CSARDFTLQGAQYF
j_call: TRBJ1-1; d_call: TRBD1; clone_size: many; v_call: TRBV4-2; cdr3_nt: TGTGCCAGCAGCCAAGGCCCGGGACAGGGGAGGAACACTGAAGCTTTCTTT; cdr3_aa: CASSQGPGQGRNTEAFF
j_call: TRBJ1-5; d_call: -; clone_size: many; v_call: TRBV10-2; cdr3_nt: TGCGCCACCAGGACCATGGAGCCAGGGCAGCCCCAGCATTTT; cdr3_aa: CATRTMEPGQPQHF
j_call: TRBJ1-2; d_call: TRBD1; clone_size: many; v_call: TRBV15; cdr3_nt: TGTGCCACCAGCAGAGGGCAAGGACAGGTGGGCTATGGCTACACCTTC; cdr3_aa: CATSRGQGQVGYGYTF
j_call: TRBJ2-3; d_call: TRBD2; clone_size: -; v_call: TRBV20-1; cdr3_nt: TGCAGTGCTAGACTAGCGGGGGGGCACGATACGCAGTATTTT; cdr3_aa: CSARLAGGHDTQYF
j_call: TRBJ1-1; d_call: TRBD1; clone_size: many; v_call: TRBV4-1; cdr3_nt: TGCGCCAGCAGCCAAGATCGGGGGACAGTTGAAGCTTTCTTT; cdr3_aa: CASSQDRGTVEAFF
j_call: TRBJ2-3; d_call: -; clone_size: few; v_call: TRBV12-5; cdr3_nt: TGTGCTAGTGGTTTGGATGGAGATACGCAGTATTTT; cdr3_aa: CASGLDGDTQYF
j_call: TRBJ2-2; d_call: -; clone_size: many; v_call: TRBV7-8; cdr3_nt: TGTGCCAGCAGCATAACGAGGGACCGCGGCGGGGAGCTGTTTTTT; cdr3_aa: CASSITRDRGGELFF
j_call: TRBJ1-1; d_call: -; clone_size: many; v_call: TRBV7-8; cdr3_nt: TGTGCCAGCAGCTTAGGACCTTCCAGGATGAACACTGAAGCTTTCTTT; cdr3_aa: CASSLGPSRMNTEAFF
j_call: TRBJ1-2; d_call: -; clone_size: once; v_call: TRBV2; cdr3_nt: TGTGCCAGCAGTCACTCCGTCACTAACTATGGCTACACCTTC; cdr3_aa: CASSHSVTNYGYTF
j_call: TRBJ2-7; d_call: -; clone_size: -; v_call: TRBV6-5; cdr3_nt: TGTGCCAGCAGTTACCACACGGACAAGCGCTACGAGCAGTACTTC; cdr3_aa: CASSYHTDKRYEQYF
j_call: TRBJ2-1; d_call: TRBD1; clone_size: -; v_call: TRBV2; cdr3_nt: TGTGCCAGCAGTGAAGCCCAGACAGGGTCGGTGGGTGAGCAGTTCTTC; cdr3_aa: CASSEAQTGSVGEQFF
j_call: TRBJ2-5; d_call: TRBD1; clone_size: many; v_call: TRBV20-1; cdr3_nt: TGCAGTGCTAGAGATAGACAGGGGCTTCGAGAGACCCAGTACTTC; cdr3_aa: CSARDRQGLRETQYF
j_call: TRBJ1-2; d_call: -; clone_size: few; v_call: TRBV6-5; cdr3_nt: TGTGCCAGCAGTTACTCATGGACACCCTATGGCTACACCTTC; cdr3_aa: CASSYSWTPYGYTF
j_call: TRBJ2-5; d_call: -; clone_size: -; v_call: TRBV5-1; cdr3_nt: TGCGCCAGCAGCTTGCTAGGACAGCAAGAGACCCAGTACTTC; cdr3_aa: CASSLLGQQETQYF
j_call: TRBJ1-5; d_call: -; clone_size: -; v_call: TRBV6-2/TRBV6-3; cdr3_nt: TGTGCCAGCAGTTACTCGTCGTTGTGGAAGCGCAATCAGCCCCAGCATTTT; cdr3_aa: CASSYSSLWKRNQPQHF
j_call: TRBJ1-5; d_call: -; clone_size: many; v_call: TRBV6-2/TRBV6-3; cdr3_nt: TGTGCCAGCAGTTGGGGGTTCAGCAATCAGCCCCAGCATTTT; cdr3_aa: CASSWGFSNQPQHF
j_call: TRBJ1-1; d_call: -; clone_size: -; v_call: TRBV20-1; cdr3_nt: TGCAGTGCTGGAATCGCCAGGGGGAACACTGAAGCTTTCTTT; cdr3_aa: CSAGIARGNTEAFF
j_call: TRBJ1-2; d_call: TRBD1; clone_size: -; v_call: TRBV5-1; cdr3_nt: TGCGCCAGCAGCTCCACCCCCTTAGGACAGGGATTCGATGGCTACACCTTC; cdr3_aa: CASSSTPLGQGFDGYTF
j_call: TRBJ2-7; d_call: -; clone_size: -; v_call: TRBV12-5; cdr3_nt: TGTGCTAGTGGTATAGGCCTCGAGCAGTACTTC; cdr3_aa: CASGIGLEQYF